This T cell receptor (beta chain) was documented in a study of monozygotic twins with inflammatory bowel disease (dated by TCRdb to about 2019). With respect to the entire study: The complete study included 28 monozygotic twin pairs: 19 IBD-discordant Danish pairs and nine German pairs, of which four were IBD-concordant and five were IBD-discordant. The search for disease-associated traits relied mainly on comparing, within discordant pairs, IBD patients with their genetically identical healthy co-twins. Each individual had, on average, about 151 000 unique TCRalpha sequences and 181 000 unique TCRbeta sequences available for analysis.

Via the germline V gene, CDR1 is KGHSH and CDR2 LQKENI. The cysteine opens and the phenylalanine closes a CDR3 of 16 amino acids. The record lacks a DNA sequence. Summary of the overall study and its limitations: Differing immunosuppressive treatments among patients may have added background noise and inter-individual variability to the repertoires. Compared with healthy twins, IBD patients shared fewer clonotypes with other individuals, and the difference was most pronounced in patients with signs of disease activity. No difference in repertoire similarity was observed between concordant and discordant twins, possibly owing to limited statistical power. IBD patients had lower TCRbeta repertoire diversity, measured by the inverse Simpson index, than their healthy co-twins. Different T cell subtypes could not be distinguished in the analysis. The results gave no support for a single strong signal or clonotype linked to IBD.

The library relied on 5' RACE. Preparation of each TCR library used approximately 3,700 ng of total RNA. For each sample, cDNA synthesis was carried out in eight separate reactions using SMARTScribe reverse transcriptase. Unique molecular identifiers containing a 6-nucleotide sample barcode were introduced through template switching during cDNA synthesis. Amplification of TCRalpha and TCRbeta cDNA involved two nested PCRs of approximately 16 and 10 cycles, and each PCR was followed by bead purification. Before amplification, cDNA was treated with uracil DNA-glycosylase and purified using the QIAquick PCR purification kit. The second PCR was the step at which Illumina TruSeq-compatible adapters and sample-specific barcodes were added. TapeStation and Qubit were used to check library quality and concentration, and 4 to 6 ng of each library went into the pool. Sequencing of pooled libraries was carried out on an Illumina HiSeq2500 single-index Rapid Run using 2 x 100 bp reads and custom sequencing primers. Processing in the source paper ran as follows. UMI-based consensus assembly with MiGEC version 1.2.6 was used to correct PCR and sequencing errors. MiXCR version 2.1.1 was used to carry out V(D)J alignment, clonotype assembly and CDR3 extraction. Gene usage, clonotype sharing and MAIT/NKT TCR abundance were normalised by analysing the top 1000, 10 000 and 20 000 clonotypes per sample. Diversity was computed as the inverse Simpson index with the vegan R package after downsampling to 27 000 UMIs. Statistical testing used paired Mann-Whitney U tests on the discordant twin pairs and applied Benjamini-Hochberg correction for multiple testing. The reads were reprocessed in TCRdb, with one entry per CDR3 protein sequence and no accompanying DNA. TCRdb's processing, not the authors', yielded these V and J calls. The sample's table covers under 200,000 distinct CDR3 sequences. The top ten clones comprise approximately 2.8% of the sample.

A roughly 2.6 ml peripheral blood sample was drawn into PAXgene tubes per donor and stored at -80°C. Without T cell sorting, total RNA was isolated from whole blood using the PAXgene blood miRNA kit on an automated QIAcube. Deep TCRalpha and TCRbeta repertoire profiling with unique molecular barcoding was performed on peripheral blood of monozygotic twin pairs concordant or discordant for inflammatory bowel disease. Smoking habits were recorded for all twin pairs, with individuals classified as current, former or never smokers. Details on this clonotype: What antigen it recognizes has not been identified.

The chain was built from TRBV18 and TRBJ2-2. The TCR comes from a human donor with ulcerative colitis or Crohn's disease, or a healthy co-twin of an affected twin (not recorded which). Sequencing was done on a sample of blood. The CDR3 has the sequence CASSPRQGELTGELFF. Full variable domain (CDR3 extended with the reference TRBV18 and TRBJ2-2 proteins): NAGVMQNPRHLVRRRGQEARLRCSPMKGHSHVYWYRQLPEEGLKFMVYLQKENIIDESGMPKERFSAEFPKEGPSILRIQQVVRGDSAAYFCASSPRQGELTGELFFGEGSRLTVL.